This T cell receptor (beta chain) comes out of a study of blood T cell repertoires in COVID-19 (dated by TCRdb to 2019 to 2021). A note on the overall study: The collaborator samples originated in the United States, Italy and Spain and spanned the acute and convalescent phases of COVID-19. Sample metadata almost always included a de-identified subject ID, COVID-19 status, age in years and sex. A freely available public database, intended as a resource for researchers studying the immune response to SARS-CoV-2, is where the repertoires were released. The dataset comprised deeply sampled blood TCRbeta repertoires from subjects exposed to, actively infected with, or recovered from COVID-19. Samples came from the ongoing ImmuneRACE study (first 160 participants) plus 1,254 subjects from 6 global collaborators. The prospective study material was composed of cDNA or gDNA derived from T cells, B-cell-depleted T cells, or PBMCs. HLA class I and class II types, where available, came from metadata supplied by the sample provider rather than from assay-based typing. Overall study results and their limits: The quantity of clinical and demographic metadata differed by source and by participant and was supplied without curation.

About this clone: This receptor's antigen is unknown. Per-base quality was not reported, and no clone a single base away is much larger than it.

Reading from cysteine to phenylalanine, the CDR3 counts 12 amino acids. The kept DNA is CDR3 alone, 36 bases in frame from the first base. Reading the germline V gene gives CDR1 SGHAT and CDR2 FQNNGV. V is trimmed back by 4 bases and J by 5 bases, and the junction contains 0 bases that no gene match accounts for. Each collaborating institution followed its own protocols to collect whole blood in K2EDTA tubes. For TCRbeta analysis, collaborators shipped samples as frozen whole blood, isolated PBMCs, or DNA extracted from either of those sample types. TCRbeta CDR3 regions were amplified from genomic DNA using the immunoSEQ Assay, a bias-controlled multiplex PCR. The authors' analysis ran thus. The number of nucleated cells in each sample was estimated by amplification of reference gene primers within the assay. To quantify the absolute abundance of each unique TCRbeta CDR3 rearrangement, sequence reads were collapsed and filtered. For each sample, productive Simpson clonality was calculated by taking the square root of Simpson's diversity index across productive rearrangements. Not all clones reach the TCRdb copy of this immuneACCESS table, which keeps in-frame sequences only. Checked studies attribute under half of the gap to unresolved V genes and leave the rest unexplained. The V and J calls and clone size come from that table; D and trimming were worked out from the DNA. The sample table holds 200,000 to 250,000 clones, of which around 81% were seen once. The ten largest clones represent approximately 2.5% of the sample.

The source of this sequence is a woman in her sixties or seventies with acute or convalescent COVID-19. What was sequenced was peripheral blood. This chain joins TRBV11-2 to TRBJ2-7, with 9 bases in between that match TRBD1. The CDR3 region reads CASSWDRDEQYF. The DNA sequence is TGTGCCAGCAGCTGGGACAGGGACGAGCAGTACTTC.